This TCR beta chain was profiled in a study of T cell changes during pregnancy in multiple sclerosis. Here immunoSEQ multiplex PCR was the method, and the copy in TCRdb shows in-frame clones only, minus some. This table holds roughly 80,000 clones, just over 90% found once. CDR3 length equals 20 residues. This receptor was obtained from a female donor with multiple sclerosis, enrolled in a pregnancy study. The sample consisted of peripheral blood, taken in the second trimester of pregnancy. The rearrangement joins TRBV12-2 to TRBJ2-3; TRBD2 was called by the table and not checked on the DNA. TRBV12-2 is a known pseudogene. This CDR3 is CASRLKRLAGHFDSTDTQYF. The CDR3 coding sequence is TGTGCAAGTCGCCTCAAACGACTAGCGGGCCACTTCGATAGCACAGATACGCAGTATTTT.